The TCR beta chain described here comes from a study of blood T cell repertoires in COVID-19. Across the study: COVID-19 samples collected from the United States, Italy and Spain covered acute and convalescent phases.

In the study's own analysis: Estimation of nucleated cell counts relied on the amplification of reference gene primers. Assay used: immunoSEQ multiplex PCR; TCRdb lists only in-frame clones, some missing. Clonal size and the V and J genes are those of that table, whereas D and trimming came from the DNA. The table has about 160,000 clones, 82% seen once. Germline V lookup: CDR1 SNHLY, CDR2 FYNNEI. V lost 7 bases and J 0 bases, leaving 7 bases between the germline ends. This CDR3 has 12 residues. The clonotype originates from a woman of 80 years or more with active or convalescent COVID-19. The chain has TRBV2 and TRBJ2-7; a possible D gene is TRBD1 (5 bases). Sequencing was carried out using peripheral blood. The CDR3 reads CASKTDSYEQYF. CDR3 nucleotide sequence: TGTGCCAGCAAGACAGACTCCTACGAGCAGTACTTC.